Only one count was recorded for the clone carrying this T cell receptor beta chain. Profiled with immunoSEQ multiplex PCR; TCRdb holds only in-frame clones, not every one. In the table there are around 110,000 clones, around 90% of which are singletons. This entry belongs to a study of T cell responses to AZD1222 COVID-19 vaccine. Unmatched junction bases numbered 7, after V lost 7 bases and J lost 2 bases. Germline V CDR1 and CDR2: SNHLY, FYNNEI. The CDR3 consists of 14 residues. The TCR comes from an adult in good health. The J gene is TRBJ1-2, the V gene TRBV2, with TRBD1 matching 7 bases. The starting material was peripheral blood, obtained on day 0 of AZD1222 vaccination. The CDR3 spells CASIPGQANYGYTF. In DNA, the CDR3 is TGTGCCAGCATTCCCGGACAGGCGAACTATGGCTACACCTTC.